A selection of T cell receptor beta chains follows, all from one sample in a study of response to subunit inactivated influenza vaccine. TCRdb reprocessed the RT-PCR reads with MiXCR, giving one entry per CDR3 protein. In the table there are hundreds of thousands of distinct CDR3 sequences, 7.5% to 8.5% of which are singletons. The specimen comprised PBMCs from blood, sampled around 25 months after vaccination. The receptors derive from a man between 50 and 75 years old who received an inactivated influenza vaccine. Each CDR3 is given with its conserved first and last residue. Rows may omit the clone size; those that give it use once, few, many or a size class.

V: TRBV27
size: few
CDR3: CASNSLGNNQPQHF

V: TRBV5-1
size: few
CDR3: CASSLVSGLEPQHF

V: TRBV19
size: few
CDR3: CASANRERALHF

V: TRBV20-1
size: -
CDR3: CSANRLEAQFF

V: TRBV14
size: -
CDR3: CASSQRIQLGRETQYF

V: TRBV20-1
size: few
CDR3: CSARDRNSPLHF

V: TRBV28
size: -
CDR3: CATEDGTRGSTDTQYF

V: TRBV20-1
size: -
CDR3: CSAPGTGRREQYF

V: TRBV3-1
size: few
CDR3: CASSQEQRAGAAFF

V: TRBV6-2/TRBV6-3
size: many
CDR3: CASSRRGVNTEAFF

V: TRBV12-3/TRBV12-4
size: few
CDR3: CASSQGGGQYNEQFF

V: TRBV7-2
size: -
CDR3: CASSTDFSQDTQYF

V: TRBV20-1
size: many
CDR3: CSARTPGTLYNEQFF

V: TRBV20-1
size: -
CDR3: CSAQRQGNTEAFF

V: TRBV28
size: few
CDR3: CASSLTRFEAFF

V: TRBV2
size: many
CDR3: CASNTARSRGEQFF

V: TRBV7-3
size: few
CDR3: CASSPSGAATEAFF

V: TRBV7-2
size: -
CDR3: CASSLGRQYEQYF

V: TRBV10-3
size: many
CDR3: CAISEAGGPADEQFF

V: TRBV20-1
size: -
CDR3: CSASLAVPQETQYF

V: TRBV3-1
size: few
CDR3: CASGPSQRGIQYF

V: TRBV4-2
size: -
CDR3: CASSAPGQGTDTQYF

V: TRBV5-8
size: -
CDR3: CASSAGTGPNQPQHF

V: TRBV5-4
size: -
CDR3: CASSTTTGQETQYF

V: TRBV6-5
size: -
CDR3: CASSYSIGTSSTDTQYF